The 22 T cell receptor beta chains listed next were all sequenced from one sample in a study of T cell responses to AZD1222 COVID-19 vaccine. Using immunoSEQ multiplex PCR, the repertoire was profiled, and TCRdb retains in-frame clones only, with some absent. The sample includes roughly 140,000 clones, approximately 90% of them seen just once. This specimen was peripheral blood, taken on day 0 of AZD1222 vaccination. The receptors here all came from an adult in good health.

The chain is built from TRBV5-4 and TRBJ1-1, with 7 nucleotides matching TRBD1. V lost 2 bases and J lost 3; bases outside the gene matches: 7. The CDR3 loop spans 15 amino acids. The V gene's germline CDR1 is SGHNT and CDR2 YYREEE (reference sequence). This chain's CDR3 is CASSLGRGQYTEAFF. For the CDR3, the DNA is TGTGCCAGCAGCTTAGGGAGGGGGCAGTACACTGAAGCTTTCTTT.

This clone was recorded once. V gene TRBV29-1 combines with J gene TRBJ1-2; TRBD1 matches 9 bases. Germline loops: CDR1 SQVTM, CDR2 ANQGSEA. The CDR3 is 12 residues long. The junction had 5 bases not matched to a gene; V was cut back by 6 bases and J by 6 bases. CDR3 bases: TGCAGCGTCCAGACAGGGGGTGATGGCTACACCTTC. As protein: CSVQTGGDGYTF. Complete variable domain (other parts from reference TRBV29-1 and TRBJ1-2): SAVISQKPSRDICQRGTSLTIQCQVDSQVTMMFWYRQQPGQSLTLIATANQGSEATYESGFVIDKFPISRPNLTFSTLTVSNMSPEDSSIYLCSVQTGGDGYTFGSGTRLTVV.

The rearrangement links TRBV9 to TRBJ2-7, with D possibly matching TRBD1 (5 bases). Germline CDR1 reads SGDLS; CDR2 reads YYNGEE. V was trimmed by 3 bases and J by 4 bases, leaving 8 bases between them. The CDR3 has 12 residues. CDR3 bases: TGTGCCAGCAGCGGCGACAGTTACGAGCAGTACTTC. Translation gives CASSGDSYEQYF.

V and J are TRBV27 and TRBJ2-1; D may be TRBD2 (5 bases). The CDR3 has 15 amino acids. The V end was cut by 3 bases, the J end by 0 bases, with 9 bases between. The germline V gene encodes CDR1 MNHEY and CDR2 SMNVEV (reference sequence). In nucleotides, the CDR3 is TGTGCCAGCAGTTTTGAGGGTCTCTCCTACAATGAGCAGTTCTTC. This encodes CASSFEGLSYNEQFF.

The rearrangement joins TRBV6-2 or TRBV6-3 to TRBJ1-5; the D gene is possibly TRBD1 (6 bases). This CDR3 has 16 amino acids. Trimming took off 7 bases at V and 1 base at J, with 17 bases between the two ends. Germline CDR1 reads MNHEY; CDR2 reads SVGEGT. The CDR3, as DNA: TGTGCCAGCACCCCCAGGGGTCGTGGGAGCAATCAGCCCCAGCATTTT. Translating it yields CASTPRGRGSNQPQHF.

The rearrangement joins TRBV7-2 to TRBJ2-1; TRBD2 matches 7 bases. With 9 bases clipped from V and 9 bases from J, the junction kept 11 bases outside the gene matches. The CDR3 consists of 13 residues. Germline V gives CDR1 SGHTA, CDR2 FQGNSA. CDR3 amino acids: CARVGGPKGEQFF. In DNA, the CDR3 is TGTGCCAGGGTGGGAGGGCCAAAGGGTGAGCAGTTCTTC.

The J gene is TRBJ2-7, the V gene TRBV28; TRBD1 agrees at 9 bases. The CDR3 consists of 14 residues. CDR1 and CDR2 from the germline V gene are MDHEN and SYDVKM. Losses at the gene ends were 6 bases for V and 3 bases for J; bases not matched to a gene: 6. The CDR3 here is CASRTPGQGYEQYF. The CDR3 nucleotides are TGTGCCAGCAGGACACCGGGACAGGGCTACGAGCAGTACTTC.

As DNA, the CDR3 is TGTGCCAGCAGCAAGGGACTAGCGGGAGGGCCTTGGGAGCTGTTTTTT. Translation: CASSKGLAGGPWELFF. The V and J genes are TRBV21-1 and TRBJ2-2; the DNA was not compared with TRBD2, the D call given in the table. TRBV21-1 is noted as a pseudogene. The CDR3 is made up of 16 amino acids.

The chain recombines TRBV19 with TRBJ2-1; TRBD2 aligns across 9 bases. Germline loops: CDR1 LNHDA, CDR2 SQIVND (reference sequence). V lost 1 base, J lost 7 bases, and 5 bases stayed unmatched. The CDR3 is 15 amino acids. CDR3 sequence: CASSIGGRAINEQFF. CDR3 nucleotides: TGTGCCAGTAGTATAGGCGGGAGGGCCATAAATGAGCAGTTCTTC.

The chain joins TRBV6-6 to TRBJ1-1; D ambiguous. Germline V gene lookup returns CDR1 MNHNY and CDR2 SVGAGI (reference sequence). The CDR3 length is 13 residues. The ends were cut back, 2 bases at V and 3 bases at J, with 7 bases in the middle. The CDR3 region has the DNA TGTGCCAGCAGTTACGGGCAAGACACTGAAGCTTTCTTT. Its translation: CASSYGQDTEAFF.

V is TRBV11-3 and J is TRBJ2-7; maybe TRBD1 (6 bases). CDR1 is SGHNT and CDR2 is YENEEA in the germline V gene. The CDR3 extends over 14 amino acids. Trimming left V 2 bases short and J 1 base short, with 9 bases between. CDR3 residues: CASSLQQGSYEQYF. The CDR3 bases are TGTGCCAGCAGCTTACAGCAGGGGTCCTACGAGCAGTACTTC.

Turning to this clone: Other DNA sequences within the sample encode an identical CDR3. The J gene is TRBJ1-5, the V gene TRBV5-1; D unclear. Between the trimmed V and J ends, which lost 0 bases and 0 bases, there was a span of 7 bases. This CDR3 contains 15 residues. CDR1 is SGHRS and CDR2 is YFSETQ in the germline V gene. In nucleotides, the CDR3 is TGCGCCAGCAGCTTGGACGGAGTTAGCAATCAGCCCCAGCATTTT. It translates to CASSLDGVSNQPQHF.

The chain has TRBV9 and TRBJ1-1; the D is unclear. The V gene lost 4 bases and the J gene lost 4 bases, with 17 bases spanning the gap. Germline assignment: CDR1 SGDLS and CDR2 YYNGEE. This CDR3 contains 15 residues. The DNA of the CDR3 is TGTGCCAGCAGCCCTGGGCCCCGAAGGAGCACTGAAGCTTTCTTT. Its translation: CASSPGPRRSTEAFF.

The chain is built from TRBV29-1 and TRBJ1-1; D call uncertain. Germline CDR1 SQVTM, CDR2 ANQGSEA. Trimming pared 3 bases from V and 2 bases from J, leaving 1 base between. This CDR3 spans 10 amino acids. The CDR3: CSVDNTEAFF. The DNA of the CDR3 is TGCAGCGTTGATAACACTGAAGCTTTCTTT.

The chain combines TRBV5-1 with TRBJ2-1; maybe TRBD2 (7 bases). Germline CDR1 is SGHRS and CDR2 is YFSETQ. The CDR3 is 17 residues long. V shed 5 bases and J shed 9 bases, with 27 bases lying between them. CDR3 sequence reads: CASSPLWGGRTQGEQFF. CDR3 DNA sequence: TGCGCCAGCAGTCCTCTCTGGGGGGGGCGCACACAGGGTGAGCAGTTCTTC.

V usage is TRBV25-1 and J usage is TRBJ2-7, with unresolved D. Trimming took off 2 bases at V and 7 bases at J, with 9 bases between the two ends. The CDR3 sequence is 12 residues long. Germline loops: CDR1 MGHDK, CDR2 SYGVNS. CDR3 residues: CASSEEHREQYF. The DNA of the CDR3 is TGTGCCAGCAGTGAAGAACATCGGGAGCAGTACTTC.

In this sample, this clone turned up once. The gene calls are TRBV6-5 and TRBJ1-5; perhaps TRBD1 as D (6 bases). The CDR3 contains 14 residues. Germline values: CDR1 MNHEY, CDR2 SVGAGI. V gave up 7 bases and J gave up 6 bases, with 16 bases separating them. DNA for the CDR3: TGTGCCAGCACTTGGACAGCTCCAGGTCAGCCCCAGCATTTT. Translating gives CASTWTAPGQPQHF.

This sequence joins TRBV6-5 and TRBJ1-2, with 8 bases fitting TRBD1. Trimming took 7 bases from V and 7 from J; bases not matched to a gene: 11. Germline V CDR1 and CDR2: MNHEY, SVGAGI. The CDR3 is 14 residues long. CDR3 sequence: CASTLRTGIAGYTF. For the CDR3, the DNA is TGTGCCAGCACCTTACGGACAGGGATCGCTGGCTACACCTTC.

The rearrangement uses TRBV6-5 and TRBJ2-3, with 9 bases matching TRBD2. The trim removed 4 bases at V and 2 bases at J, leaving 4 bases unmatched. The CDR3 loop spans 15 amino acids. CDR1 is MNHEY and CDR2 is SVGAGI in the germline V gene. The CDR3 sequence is CASSSGGRATDTQYF. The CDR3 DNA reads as TGTGCCAGCAGTTCGGGCGGGAGGGCCACAGATACGCAGTATTTT.

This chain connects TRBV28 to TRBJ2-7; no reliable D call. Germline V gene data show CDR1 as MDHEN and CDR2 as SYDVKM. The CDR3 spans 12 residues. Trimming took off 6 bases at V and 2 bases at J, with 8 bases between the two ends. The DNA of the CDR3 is TGTGCCAGCAGAGGCACTCCCTACGAGCAGTACTTC. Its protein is CASRGTPYEQYF.

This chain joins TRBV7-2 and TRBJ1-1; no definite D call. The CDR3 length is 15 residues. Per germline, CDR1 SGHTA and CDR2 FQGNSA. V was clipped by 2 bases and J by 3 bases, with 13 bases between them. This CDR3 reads CASSLRRASHTEAFF. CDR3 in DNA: TGTGCCAGCAGCTTACGCCGGGCGTCACACACTGAAGCTTTCTTT.

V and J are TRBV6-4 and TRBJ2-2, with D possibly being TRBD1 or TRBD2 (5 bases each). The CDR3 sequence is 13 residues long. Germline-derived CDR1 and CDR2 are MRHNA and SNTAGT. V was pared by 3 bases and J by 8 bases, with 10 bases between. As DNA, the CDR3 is TGTGCCAGCAGTGAACACGGGACGGGGGAGCTGTTTTTT. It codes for CASSEHGTGELFF.